This paragraph reports one TCR beta chain. Its target is unknown. The data originate from a study of CD8+CD57+ T cells in acquired aplastic anemia. Findings of the study overall: CD8+ Simpson's diversity showed no significant patient-control difference. Patients and controls were found to share 25 to 30 CD8+ CDR3 sequences.

For sequencing, patients were chosen who had shown expansion of CD8+CD57+ cells by flow cytometry. Profiling of TCR beta VDJ combinations and CDR3 sequences used genomic DNA as template. TCRdb called the reads again in MiXCR, with one record for every CDR3 protein. The sample yields roughly 200,000 distinct CDR3 sequences, 65% seen once. The CDR3 totals 14 residues. Germline loops: CDR1 LNHDA, CDR2 SQIVND (reference sequence). V was shortened by 7 bases and J by 3 bases, with 16 bases between the two germline ends. Specimen: sorted CD4+, CD8+, or CD8+CD57+ T cells (not recorded which) from PBMCs. The sequence derives from a human donor with aplastic anemia. V is TRBV19 and J is TRBJ2-7; D remains ambiguous. The CDR3 DNA is TGTGCCAGTATGGTGCGGTCTAATGGCTACGAGCAGTACTTC. It translates to CASMVRSNGYEQYF.